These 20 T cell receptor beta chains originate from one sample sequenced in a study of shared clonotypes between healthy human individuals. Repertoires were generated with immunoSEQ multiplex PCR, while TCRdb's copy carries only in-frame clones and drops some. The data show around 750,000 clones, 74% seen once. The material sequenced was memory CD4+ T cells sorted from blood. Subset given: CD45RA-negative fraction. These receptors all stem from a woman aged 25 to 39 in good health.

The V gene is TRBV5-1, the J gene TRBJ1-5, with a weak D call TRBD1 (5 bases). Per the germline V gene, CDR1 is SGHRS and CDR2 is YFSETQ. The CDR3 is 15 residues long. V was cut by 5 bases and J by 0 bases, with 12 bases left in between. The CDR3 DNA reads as TGCGCCAGCAGAAGGGACGGATCTAGCAATCAGCCCCAGCATTTT. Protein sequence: CASRRDGSSNQPQHF.

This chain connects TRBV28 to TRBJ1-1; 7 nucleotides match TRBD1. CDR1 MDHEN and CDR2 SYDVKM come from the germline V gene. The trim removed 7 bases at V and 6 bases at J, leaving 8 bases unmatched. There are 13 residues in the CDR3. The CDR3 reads CASNNRGLSEAFF. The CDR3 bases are TGTGCCAGCAATAACAGGGGTCTGTCTGAAGCTTTCTTT.

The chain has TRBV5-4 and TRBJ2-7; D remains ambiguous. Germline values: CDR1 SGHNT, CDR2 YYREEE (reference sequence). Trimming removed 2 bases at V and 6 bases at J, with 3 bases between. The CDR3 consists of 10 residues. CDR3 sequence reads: CASSFGEQYF. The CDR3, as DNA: TGTGCCAGCAGCTTTGGCGAGCAGTACTTC. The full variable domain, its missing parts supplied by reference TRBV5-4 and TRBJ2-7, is ETGVTQSPTHLIKTRGQQVTLRCSSQSGHNTVSWYQQALGQGPQFIFQYYREEENGRGNFPPRFSGLQFPNYSSELNVNALELDDSALYLCASSFGEQYFGPGTRLTVT.

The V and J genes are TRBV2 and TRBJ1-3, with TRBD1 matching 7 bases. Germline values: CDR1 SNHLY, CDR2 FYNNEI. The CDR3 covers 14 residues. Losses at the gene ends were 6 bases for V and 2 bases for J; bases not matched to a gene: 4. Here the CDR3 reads CASRKTGTGNTIYF. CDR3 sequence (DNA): TGTGCCAGCAGGAAGACAGGGACTGGAAACACCATATATTTT.

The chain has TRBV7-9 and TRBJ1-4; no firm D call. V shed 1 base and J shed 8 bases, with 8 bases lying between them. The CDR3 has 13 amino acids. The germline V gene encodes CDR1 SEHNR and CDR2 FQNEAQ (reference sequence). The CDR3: CASSLGREEKLFF. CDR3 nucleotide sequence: TGTGCCAGCAGCTTAGGGAGAGAGGAAAAACTGTTTTTT.

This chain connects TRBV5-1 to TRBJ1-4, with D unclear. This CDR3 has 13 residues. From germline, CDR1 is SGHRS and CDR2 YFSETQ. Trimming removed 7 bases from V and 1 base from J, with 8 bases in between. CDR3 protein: CASSPGTNEKLFF. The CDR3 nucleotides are TGCGCCAGCTCCCCGGGAACTAATGAAAAACTGTTTTTT.

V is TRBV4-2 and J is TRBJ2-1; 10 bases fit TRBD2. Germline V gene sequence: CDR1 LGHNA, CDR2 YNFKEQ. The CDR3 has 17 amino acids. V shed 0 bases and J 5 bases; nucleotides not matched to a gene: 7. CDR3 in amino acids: CASSQDFLAGDHNEQFF. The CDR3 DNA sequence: TGTGCCAGCAGCCAAGATTTCCTAGCGGGAGACCACAATGAGCAGTTCTTC.

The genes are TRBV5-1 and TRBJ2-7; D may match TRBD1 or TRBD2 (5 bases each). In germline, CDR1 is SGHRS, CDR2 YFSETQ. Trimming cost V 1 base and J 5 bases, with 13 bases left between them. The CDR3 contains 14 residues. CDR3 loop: CASSLTGRPNEQYF. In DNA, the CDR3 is TGCGCCAGCAGCTTGACGGGACGACCGAACGAGCAGTACTTC.

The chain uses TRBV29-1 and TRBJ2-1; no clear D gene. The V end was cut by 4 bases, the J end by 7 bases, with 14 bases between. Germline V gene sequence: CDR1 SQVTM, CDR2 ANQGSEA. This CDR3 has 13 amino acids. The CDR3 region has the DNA TGCAGCGTTGCAGTACTCTATGTTAATGAGCAGTTCTTC. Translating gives CSVAVLYVNEQFF.

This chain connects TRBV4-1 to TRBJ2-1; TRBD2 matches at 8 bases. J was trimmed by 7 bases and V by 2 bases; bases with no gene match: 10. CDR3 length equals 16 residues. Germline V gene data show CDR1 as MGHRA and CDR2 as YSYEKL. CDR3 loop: CASSQPSGGPGNEQFF. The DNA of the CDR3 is TGCGCCAGCAGCCAACCGTCGGGAGGGCCGGGAAATGAGCAGTTCTTC.

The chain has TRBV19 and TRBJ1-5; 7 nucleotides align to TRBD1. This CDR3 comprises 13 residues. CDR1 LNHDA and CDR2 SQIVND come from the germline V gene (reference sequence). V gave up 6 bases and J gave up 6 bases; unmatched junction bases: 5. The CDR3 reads CASRRDSLQPQHF. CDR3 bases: TGTGCCAGTAGACGGGACAGTCTTCAGCCCCAGCATTTT.

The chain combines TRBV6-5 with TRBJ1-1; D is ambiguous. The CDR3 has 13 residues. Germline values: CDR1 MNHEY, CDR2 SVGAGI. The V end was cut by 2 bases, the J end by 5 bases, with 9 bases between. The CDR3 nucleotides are TGTGCCAGCAGTTACAAGGGTTGGACTGAAGCTTTCTTT. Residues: CASSYKGWTEAFF.

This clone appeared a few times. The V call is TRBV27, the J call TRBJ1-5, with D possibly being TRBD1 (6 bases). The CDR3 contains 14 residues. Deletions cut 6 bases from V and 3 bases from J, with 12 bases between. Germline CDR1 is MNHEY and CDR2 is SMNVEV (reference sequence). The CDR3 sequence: CASSRDRYNQPQHF. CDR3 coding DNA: TGTGCCAGCAGCCGCGACAGGTACAATCAGCCCCAGCATTTT.

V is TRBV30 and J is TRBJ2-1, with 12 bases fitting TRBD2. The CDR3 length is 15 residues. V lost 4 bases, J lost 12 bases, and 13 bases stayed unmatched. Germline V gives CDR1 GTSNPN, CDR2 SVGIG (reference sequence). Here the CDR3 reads CAWTSGTSGPEGQFF. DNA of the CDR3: TGTGCCTGGACCTCCGGGACTAGCGGGCCGGAGGGGCAGTTCTTC.

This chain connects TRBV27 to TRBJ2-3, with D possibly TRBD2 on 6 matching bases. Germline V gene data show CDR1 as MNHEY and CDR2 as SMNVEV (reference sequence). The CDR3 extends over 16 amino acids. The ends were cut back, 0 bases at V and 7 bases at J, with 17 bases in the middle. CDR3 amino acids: CASSLSPGVGRHTQYF. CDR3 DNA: TGTGCCAGCAGTTTATCCCCGGGGGTTGGTCGCCATACGCAGTATTTT.

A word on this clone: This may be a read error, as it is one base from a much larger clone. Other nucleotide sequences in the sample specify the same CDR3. The CDR3 DNA follows: TGTGCCAGCAGTTACAGGGAAACCTACGAGCAGTACTTC. It translates to CASSYRETYEQYF. V is TRBV6-6 and J is TRBJ2-7, with D unresolved. Germline assignment: CDR1 MNHNY and CDR2 SVGAGI (reference sequence). The CDR3 is 13 residues long. Trimming stripped 2 bases from V and 2 bases from J, with 7 bases between.

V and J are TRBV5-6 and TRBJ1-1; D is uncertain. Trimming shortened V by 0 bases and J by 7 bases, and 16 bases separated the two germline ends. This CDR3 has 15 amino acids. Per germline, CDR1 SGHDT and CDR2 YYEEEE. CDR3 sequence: CASSLVSARPYEAFF. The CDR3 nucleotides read TGTGCCAGCAGCTTGGTGTCTGCTCGACCCTATGAAGCTTTCTTT.

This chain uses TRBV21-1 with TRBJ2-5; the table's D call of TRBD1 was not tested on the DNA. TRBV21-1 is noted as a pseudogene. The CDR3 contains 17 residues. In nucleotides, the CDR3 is TGTGCCAGCACATCTCAGACGGGACAGGCGCTCCAAGAGACCCAGTACTTC. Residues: CASTSQTGQALQETQYF.

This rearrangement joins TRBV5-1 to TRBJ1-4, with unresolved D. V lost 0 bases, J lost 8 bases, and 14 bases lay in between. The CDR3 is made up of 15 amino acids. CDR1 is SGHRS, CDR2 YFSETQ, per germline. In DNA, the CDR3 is TGCGCCAGCAGCTTGGCCAAGCTACTTGGGGAAAAACTGTTTTTT. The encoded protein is CASSLAKLLGEKLFF. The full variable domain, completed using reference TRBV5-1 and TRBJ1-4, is KAGVTQTPRYLIKTRGQQVTLSCSPISGHRSVSWYQQTPGQGLQFLFEYFSETQRNKGNFPGRFSGRQFSNSRSEMNVSTLELGDSALYLCASSLAKLLGEKLFFGSGTQLSVL.

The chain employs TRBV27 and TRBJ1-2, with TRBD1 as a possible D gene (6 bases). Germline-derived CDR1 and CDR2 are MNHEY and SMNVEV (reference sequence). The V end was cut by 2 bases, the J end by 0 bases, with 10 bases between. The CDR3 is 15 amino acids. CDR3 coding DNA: TGTGCCAGCAGTTTACTTGGGACACCTAACTATGGCTACACCTTC. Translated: CASSLLGTPNYGYTF.